This T cell receptor (beta chain) was documented in a study of T cell responses to AZD1222 COVID-19 vaccine. This clone has just one count. Measured with immunoSEQ multiplex PCR; TCRdb has only the in-frame clones, and not every one. This sample has some 110,000 clones, with roughly four fifths found just once. Germline assignment: CDR1 SGDLS and CDR2 YYNGEE. The V end was cut by 9 bases, the J end by 6 bases, with 43 bases between. The length of the CDR3 is 21 residues. The receptor was derived from an adult in good health. The chain links TRBV9 to TRBJ2-7; D gene unclear. This specimen was peripheral blood, taken on day 0 of AZD1222 vaccination. The CDR3 DNA reads TGTGCCATCCCCCCCGGCAGTCTTGAAACGAAAACCTCTTGGGCCTCTTGCGAGCAGTACTTC. Its translation is CAIPPGSLETKTSWASCEQYF.